This T cell receptor (beta chain) was profiled in a study of T cells in Graves' hyperthyroidism and ophthalmopathy. The CDR3 regions of TCR beta were amplified from RNA transcripts. The study used the HTBI primer set for a first-round RT-PCR of the TCR CDR3. TCRdb re-called the multiplex PCR reads with MiXCR, one entry per CDR3 protein. Among fewer than 900,000 distinct CDR3 sequences listed, about 15% were seen once. This clonotype appeared many times. Trimming at V came to 5 bases and at J to 5 bases, leaving 4 bases not matched to a gene. The CDR3 runs to 12 residues. From germline, CDR1 is SQVTM and CDR2 ANQGSEA.

The sample consisted of blood. This sequence joins TRBV29-1 and TRBJ2-3; 7 nucleotides align to TRBD1. The sequence derives from a man aged 18 to 29 with Graves' hyperthyroidism. CDR3 protein: CSVSGTEDTQYF. The DNA of the CDR3 is TGCAGCGTTTCCGGGACAGAAGATACGCAGTATTTT.